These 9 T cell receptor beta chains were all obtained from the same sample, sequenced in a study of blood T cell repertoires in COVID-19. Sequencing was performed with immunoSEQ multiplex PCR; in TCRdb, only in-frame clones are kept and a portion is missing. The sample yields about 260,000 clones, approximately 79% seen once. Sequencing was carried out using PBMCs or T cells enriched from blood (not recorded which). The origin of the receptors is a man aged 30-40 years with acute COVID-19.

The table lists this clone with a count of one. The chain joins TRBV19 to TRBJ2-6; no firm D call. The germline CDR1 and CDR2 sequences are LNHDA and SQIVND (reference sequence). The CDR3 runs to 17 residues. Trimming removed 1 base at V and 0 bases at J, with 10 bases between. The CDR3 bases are TGTGCCAGTAGTATAGCGCAGGCCTCCTCTGGGGCCAACGTCCTGACTTTC. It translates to CASSIAQASSGANVLTF.

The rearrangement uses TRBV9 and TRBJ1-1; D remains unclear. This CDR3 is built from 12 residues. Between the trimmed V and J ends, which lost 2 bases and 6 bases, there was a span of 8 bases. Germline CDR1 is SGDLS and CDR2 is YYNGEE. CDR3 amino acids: CASSVKHPEAFF. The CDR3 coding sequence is TGTGCCAGCAGCGTGAAGCATCCTGAAGCTTTCTTT.

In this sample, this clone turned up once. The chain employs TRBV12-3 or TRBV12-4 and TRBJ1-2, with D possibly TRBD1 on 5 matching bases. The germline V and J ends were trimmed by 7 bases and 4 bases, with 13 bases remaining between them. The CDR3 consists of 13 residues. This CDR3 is CASNYQGSYGYTF. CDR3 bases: TGTGCCAGCAACTATCAGGGTTCCTATGGCTACACCTTC.

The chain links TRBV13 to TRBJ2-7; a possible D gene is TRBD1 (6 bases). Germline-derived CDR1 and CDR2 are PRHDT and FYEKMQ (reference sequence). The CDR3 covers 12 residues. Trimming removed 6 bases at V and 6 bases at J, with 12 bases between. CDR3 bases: TGTGCCAGCAGTAGTGGGGGCCTCGAGCAGTACGTC. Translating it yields CASSSGGLEQYV.

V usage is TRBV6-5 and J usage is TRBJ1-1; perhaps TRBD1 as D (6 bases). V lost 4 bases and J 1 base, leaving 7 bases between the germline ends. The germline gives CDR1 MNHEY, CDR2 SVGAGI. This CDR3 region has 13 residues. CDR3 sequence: CASSWTENTEAFF. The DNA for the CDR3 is TGTGCCAGCAGTTGGACAGAGAACACTGAAGCTTTCTTT.

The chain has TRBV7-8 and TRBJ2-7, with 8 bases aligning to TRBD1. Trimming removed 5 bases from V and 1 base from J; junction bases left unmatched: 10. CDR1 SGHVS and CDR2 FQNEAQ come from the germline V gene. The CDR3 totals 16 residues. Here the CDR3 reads CASSHHRDRLSYEQYV. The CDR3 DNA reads TGTGCCAGCAGCCATCACCGGGACAGGCTATCCTACGAGCAGTACGTC.

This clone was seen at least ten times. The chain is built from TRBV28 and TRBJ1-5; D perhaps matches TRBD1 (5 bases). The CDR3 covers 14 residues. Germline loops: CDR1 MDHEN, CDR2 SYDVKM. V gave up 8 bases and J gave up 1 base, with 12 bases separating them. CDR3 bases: TGTGCCAGCGGGGCAGTAAGCAGCAATCAGCCCCAGCATTTT. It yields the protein CASGAVSSNQPQHF.

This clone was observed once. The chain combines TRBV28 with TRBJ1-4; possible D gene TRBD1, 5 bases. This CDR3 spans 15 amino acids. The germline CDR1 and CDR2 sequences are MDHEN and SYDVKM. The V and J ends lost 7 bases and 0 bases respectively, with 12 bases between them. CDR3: CASNGRGATNEKLFF. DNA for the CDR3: TGTGCCAGCAATGGGCGGGGGGCAACTAATGAAAAACTGTTTTTT.

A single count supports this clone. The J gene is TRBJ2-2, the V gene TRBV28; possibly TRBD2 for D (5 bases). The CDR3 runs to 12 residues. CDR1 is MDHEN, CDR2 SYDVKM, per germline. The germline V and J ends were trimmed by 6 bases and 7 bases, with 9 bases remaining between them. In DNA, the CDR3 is TGTGCCAGCAGCGAAGGAGGCGGGGAGCTGTTTTTT. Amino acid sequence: CASSEGGGELFF.